This entry lists 21 T cell receptor beta chains sequenced from one sample in a study of blood T cells in healthy people across ages. Then a second PCR, running roughly 7 to 11 cycles, was carried out with a sample-barcoded 5' primer and a J-beta primer mix. TCRdb reanalysed the 5' RACE reads using MiXCR and keeps one entry per CDR3 protein. Of 1,800,000 or so distinct CDR3 sequences listed, around 40% were seen once; the top ten hold 23%. Sequencing was done on a sample of blood. The receptors derive from a human donor in good health.

The table lists this clonotype with many counts. The chain is built from TRBV5-6 and TRBJ2-4, with 8 bases identical to TRBD2. V trimming: 0 bases; J trimming: 13 bases; junction bases outside the gene matches: 9. Germline CDR1 is SGHDT and CDR2 is YYEEEE. This CDR3 has 14 residues. This chain's CDR3 is CASSLEGTSQEQYF. The DNA of the CDR3 is TGTGCCAGCAGCTTGGAGGGGACTAGTCAAGAGCAGTACTTC.

The chain carries TRBV25-1 and TRBJ1-4; the match to TRBD1 covers 11 bases. V trimming: 10 bases; J trimming: 7 bases; junction bases outside the gene matches: 14. Germline V gene lookup returns CDR1 MGHDK and CDR2 SYGVNS. The CDR3 consists of 16 residues. The DNA of the CDR3 is TGTGCCACCGGGTTTGCCCCGGGACAGGGGGGTGAAAAACTGTTTTTT. Its protein is CATGFAPGQGGEKLFF.

This chain links TRBV7-8 with TRBJ2-7, with D possibly matching TRBD1 (5 bases). CDR3 length equals 15 residues. Trimming shortened V by 0 bases and J by 2 bases, and 11 bases separated the two germline ends. The germline gives CDR1 SGHVS, CDR2 FQNEAQ. CDR3 DNA: TGTGCCAGCAGCTTAGCGGAGACAGCAGCCTACGAGCAGTACTTC. Translated, it gives CASSLAETAAYEQYF.

This clonotype was seen more than once but under ten times. The chain joins TRBV7-8 to TRBJ2-1; tentative D call: TRBD2 (6 bases). Germline lookup yields CDR1 SGHVS and CDR2 FQNEAQ. The V and J ends lost 5 bases and 12 bases respectively, with 14 bases between them. There are 12 residues in the CDR3. Here the CDR3 DNA reads TGTGCCAGCAGCGCGTCCCGGGGGACGCAGTTCTTC. This sequence encodes CASSASRGTQFF.

This clonotype was counted a few times. The chain employs TRBV6-6 and TRBJ2-3, with 7 bases lining up with TRBD2. The V gene's germline CDR1 is MNHNY and CDR2 SVGAGI (reference sequence). The CDR3 consists of 14 residues. V lost 6 bases, J lost 2 bases, and 5 bases stayed unmatched. The CDR3 protein is CASSWDYLTDTQYF. Here the CDR3 DNA reads TGTGCCAGCAGCTGGGACTACCTCACAGATACGCAGTATTTT.

The chain joins TRBV9 to TRBJ1-3; D is unclear. CDR1 and CDR2 (germline): SGDLS, YYNGEE. This CDR3 has 15 amino acids. The V and J ends lost 1 base and 0 bases respectively, with 8 bases between them. The CDR3 here is CASSVTTSSGNTIYF. The DNA for the CDR3 is TGTGCCAGCAGCGTAACTACGAGCTCTGGAAACACCATATATTTT.

The gene calls are TRBV7-2 and TRBJ2-7; TRBD2 matches 11 bases. The CDR3 sequence is 14 residues long. The germline V gene has CDR1 SGHTA and CDR2 FQGNSA. Germline trimming cut 1 base from V and 7 bases from J; bases unmatched to any gene: 3. The CDR3 coding sequence is TGTGCCAGCAGCTTAGAGGCTAGCGGGGGGGAGCAGTACTTC. Translating it yields CASSLEASGGEQYF.

The chain carries TRBV5-6 and TRBJ2-1; D gene ambiguous. The DNA matches TRBJ2-7 better at its end, which makes the J call doubtful. Germline CDR1 reads SGHDT; CDR2 reads YYEEEE. CDR3 length: 12 amino acids. The CDR3 loop is CASSAVVYEQYF. The CDR3 coding sequence is TGTGCCAGCAGCGCCGTTGTCTATGAGCAGTACTTC.

This clonotype was counted only a few times. The V call is TRBV28, the J call TRBJ2-1, with D uncertain. V gave up 5 bases and J gave up 0 bases, with 14 bases separating them. This CDR3 is 16 amino acids long. CDR1 and CDR2 from the germline V gene are MDHEN and SYDVKM. CDR3 loop: CASSVRSASSYNEQFF. The CDR3 DNA follows: TGTGCCAGCAGTGTCCGCTCGGCTAGCTCCTACAATGAGCAGTTCTTC.

This clonotype has more than one count but fewer than ten. This sequence joins TRBV5-1 and TRBJ2-3, with TRBD2 matching over 9 bases. Trimming cost V 3 bases and J 2 bases; bases outside gene matches: 10. The CDR3 has 17 residues. Germline V gives CDR1 SGHRS, CDR2 YFSETQ. The CDR3 protein is CASSSSGLASPTDTQYF. CDR3 DNA sequence: TGCGCCAGCAGCTCTTCCGGACTAGCGAGCCCCACAGATACGCAGTATTTT.

This chain links TRBV11-2 with TRBJ2-2; a possible D gene is TRBD1 (6 bases). Germline CDR1 SGHAT, CDR2 FQNNGV. The CDR3 covers 16 residues. Trimming took 0 bases from V and 4 from J, leaving 12 bases between them. The CDR3 protein is CASSLDPGVSTGELFF. The DNA of the CDR3 is TGTGCCAGCAGCTTAGACCCAGGGGTTTCCACCGGGGAGCTGTTTTTT.

The rearrangement joins TRBV3-1 to TRBJ2-7, with a tentative D call TRBD2 (5 bases). Trimming stripped 4 bases from V and 3 bases from J, with 10 bases between. Germline loops: CDR1 LGHDT, CDR2 YNNKEL (reference sequence). The CDR3 totals 13 residues. The CDR3 spells CASSLSTNYEQYF. The CDR3 DNA is TGTGCCAGCAGCCTGTCGACTAACTACGAGCAGTACTTC.

As regards this clonotype: Sequence at one end of the junction differs from germline and may be a read error. The CDR3 loop reads CASSPGTGSTISGTNVLTF. CDR3 nucleotide sequence: TGTGCCAGCAGTCCTGGAACCGGCTCTACCATCTCTGGGACCAACGTCCTGACTTTC. This chain joins TRBV12-3 or TRBV12-4 and TRBJ2-6, with D hard to call. This CDR3 comprises 19 residues.

Turning to this clonotype: At one end, the junction sequence differs from germline, possibly due to a read error. This chain uses TRBV12-3 or TRBV12-4 with TRBJ2-1; the D gene is possibly TRBD1 (6 bases). This CDR3 has 16 residues. In nucleotides, the CDR3 is TGTGCCAGCAGCAATCTGGGGGCAGACTTGGGCTACGAGCAGTCCTTC. This gives the protein CASSNLGADLGYEQSF.

The chain links TRBV7-3 to TRBJ2-1; 8 positions agree with TRBD2. V lost 8 bases, J lost 4 bases, and 10 bases stayed unmatched. CDR3 length: 15 residues. Looked up from germline, CDR1 is SGHTA and CDR2 is FQGTGA. CDR3 protein: CASGLRGGWYNEQFF. DNA of the CDR3: TGTGCCAGCGGCCTTCGGGGGGGCTGGTACAATGAGCAGTTCTTC.

This clonotype was seen more than once but under ten times. An end of the junction differs from the germline gene, which may be a read error. The J gene is TRBJ1-5, the V gene TRBV7-2; no definite D call. Per the germline V gene, CDR1 is SGHTA and CDR2 is FQGNSA. CDR3 size: 13 residues. CDR3 nucleotide sequence: TGTGCCGGCAGCTGGGCCTCCGAACAGCCCCAGCATTTT. Protein sequence: CAGSWASEQPQHF.

This clonotype came up many times. The V call is TRBV5-1, the J call TRBJ2-7; 9 bases are a match to TRBD1. Germline trimming cut 4 bases from V and 4 bases from J; bases unmatched to any gene: 9. CDR1 is SGHRS and CDR2 is YFSETQ in the germline V gene. This CDR3 contains 15 residues. The CDR3 coding sequence is TGCGCCAGCAGCCCCGGCGGGACAGGGTTTTACGAGCAGTACTTC. Translating gives CASSPGGTGFYEQYF.

The V and J genes are TRBV29-1 and TRBJ1-1; possibly TRBD1 for D (5 bases). Trimming shortened V by 3 bases and J by 8 bases, and 22 bases separated the two germline ends. Germline CDR1 and CDR2: SQVTM and ANQGSEA. This CDR3 has 15 amino acids. The CDR3 protein is CSVDPAATAEGEAFF. The CDR3 DNA is TGCAGCGTTGACCCTGCCGCGACAGCCGAAGGAGAAGCTTTCTTT.

V usage is TRBV27 and J usage is TRBJ1-5; weak D call: TRBD1 (5 bases). V gave up 6 bases and J gave up 5 bases, with 14 bases separating them. The germline gives CDR1 MNHEY, CDR2 SMNVEV (reference sequence). The CDR3 has 14 amino acids. The CDR3: CASRYGTAYQPQHF. CDR3 bases: TGTGCCAGCAGATATGGGACGGCATATCAGCCCCAGCATTTT.

This clonotype was seen more than once but under ten times. This chain connects TRBV7-2 to TRBJ2-7; 7 bases agree with TRBD2. The trim removed 2 bases at V and 2 bases at J, leaving 6 bases unmatched. This CDR3 contains 15 residues. The V gene's germline CDR1 is SGHTA and CDR2 FQGNSA. CDR3 nucleotide sequence: TGTGCCAGCAGCTTAATAGCGGGTCTGGCCTACGAGCAGTACTTC. The encoded protein is CASSLIAGLAYEQYF.

This sequence joins TRBV18 and TRBJ2-7; D is undetermined. This CDR3 comprises 16 residues. V lost 3 bases, J lost 0 bases, and 15 bases lay in between. The germline V gene has CDR1 KGHSH and CDR2 LQKENI. CDR3 sequence: CASSPFPGTDSYEQYF. DNA of the CDR3: TGTGCCAGCTCACCTTTCCCCGGAACAGACTCCTACGAGCAGTACTTC. The variable domain in full, with the rest retrieved from reference TRBV18 and TRBJ2-7, is NAGVMQNPRHLVRRRGQEARLRCSPMKGHSHVYWYRQLPEEGLKFMVYLQKENIIDESGMPKERFSAEFPKEGPSILRIQQVVRGDSAAYFCASSPFPGTDSYEQYFGPGTRLTVT.